The entry below gives a single TCR beta chain sequence along with its context. The data were obtained in a study of beta chain features in type 1 diabetes. Expressed TCRB transcripts were sequenced after all isolated RNA was converted to cDNA. Assay: immunoSEQ multiplex PCR; the TCRdb copy retains only in-frame clones and omits some. The sample shows over 500,000 clones, roughly 15% of them seen only once. The germline V gene has CDR1 SEHNR and CDR2 FQNEAQ (reference sequence). V lost 10 bases and J 4 bases, leaving 14 bases between the germline ends. This CDR3 comprises 12 residues. This clonotype was obtained from a man aged 18-30 years in good health. J is TRBJ2-7 and V is TRBV7-9, with D perhaps TRBD2 (7 bases). Sequenced: naive CD4+ T cells from blood. The CDR3 spells CATQGRAYEQYF. CDR3 in DNA: TGTGCCACCCAGGGGAGGGCGTACGAGCAGTACTTC.